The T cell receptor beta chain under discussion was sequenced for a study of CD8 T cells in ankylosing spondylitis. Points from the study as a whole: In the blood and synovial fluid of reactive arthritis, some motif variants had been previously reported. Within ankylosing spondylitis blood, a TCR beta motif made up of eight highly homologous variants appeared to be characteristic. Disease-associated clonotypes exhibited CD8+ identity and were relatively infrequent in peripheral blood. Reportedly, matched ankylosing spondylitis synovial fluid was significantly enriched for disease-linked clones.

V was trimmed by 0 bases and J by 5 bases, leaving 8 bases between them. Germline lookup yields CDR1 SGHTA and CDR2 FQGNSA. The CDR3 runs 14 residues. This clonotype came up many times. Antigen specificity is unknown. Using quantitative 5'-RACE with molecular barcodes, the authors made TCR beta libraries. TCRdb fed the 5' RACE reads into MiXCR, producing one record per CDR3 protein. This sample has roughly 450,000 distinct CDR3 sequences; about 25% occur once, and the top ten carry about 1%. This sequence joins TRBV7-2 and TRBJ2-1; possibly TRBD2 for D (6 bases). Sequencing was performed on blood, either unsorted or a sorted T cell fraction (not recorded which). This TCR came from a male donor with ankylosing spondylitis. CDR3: CASSLAWRDNEQFF. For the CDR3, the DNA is TGTGCCAGCAGCTTAGCGTGGAGGGACAATGAGCAGTTCTTC.